This T cell receptor beta chain is drawn from a study of control samples from healthy donors and cancer patients. This CDR3 has 18 residues. The junction had 17 bases not matched to a gene; V was cut back by 8 bases and J by 3 bases. From germline, CDR1 is KGHDR and CDR2 SFDVKD. Repertoires were generated with immunoSEQ multiplex PCR, while TCRdb's copy carries only in-frame clones and drops some. The data show approximately 86,000 clones, approximately 86% seen once. Sequenced sample: blood. This TCR was sampled from a man under 40 in good health. The V gene is TRBV24-1, the J gene TRBJ1-5, with TRBD1 identical over 8 bases. The CDR3 here is CATIHVGQGRSNNQPQHF. CDR3 nucleotides: TGTGCCACCATTCACGTAGGACAGGGCCGGTCTAACAATCAGCCCCAGCATTTT.